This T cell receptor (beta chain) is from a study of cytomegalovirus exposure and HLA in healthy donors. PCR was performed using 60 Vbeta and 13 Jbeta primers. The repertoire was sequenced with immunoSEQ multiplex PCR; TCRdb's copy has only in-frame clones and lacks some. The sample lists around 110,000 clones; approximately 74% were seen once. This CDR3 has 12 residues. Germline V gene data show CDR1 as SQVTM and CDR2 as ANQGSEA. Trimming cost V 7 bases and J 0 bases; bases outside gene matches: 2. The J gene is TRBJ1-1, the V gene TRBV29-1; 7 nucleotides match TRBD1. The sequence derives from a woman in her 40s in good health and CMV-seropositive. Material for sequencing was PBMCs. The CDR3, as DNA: TGCAGCGGTGGACAGGTGAACACTGAAGCTTTCTTT. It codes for CSGGQVNTEAFF.